This T cell receptor beta chain was obtained from a study of blood T cells in healthy people across ages. Whole-study results and caveats: Older individuals had lower TCR beta diversity per million T cells (the decline was roughly linear). Long-lived and aged donors differed, with more naive CD4+ cells and higher diversity in the long-lived.

Of note for this clonotype: Its specificity is not known.

This CDR3 has 17 amino acids. CDR1 is SGHTA and CDR2 is FQGNSA in the germline V gene. J was trimmed by 6 bases and V by 5 bases; bases with no gene match: 12. The second PCR ran about 6 to 11 cycles with a sample-barcoded 5' primer and J-beta primers. TCRdb reprocessed the 5' RACE reads with MiXCR, giving one entry per CDR3 protein. The sample lists about 1.4 million distinct CDR3 sequences; approximately 59% were seen once. The chain uses TRBV7-2 and TRBJ1-6; 8 bases line up with TRBD1. Sequencing was done on a sample of blood. This sequence originates from a man aged 18 to 30 in good health. The CDR3 sequence is CASSVTGGDPINSPLHF. The CDR3 DNA is TGTGCCAGCAGCGTTACAGGGGGAGACCCTATTAATTCACCCCTCCACTTT. Based on the CDR3 plus reference TRBV7-2 and TRBJ1-6, the full variable domain is GAGVSQSPSNKVTEKGKDVELRCDPISGHTALYWYRQSLGQGLEFLIYFQGNSAPDKSGLPSDRFSAERTGGSVSTLTIQRTQQEDSAVYLCASSVTGGDPINSPLHFGNGTRLTVT.